What follows are 8 T cell receptor beta chains derived from one specimen sequenced in a study of T-cell reconstitution after alpha-beta-depleted transplantation in children listed by TCRdb under 2016. Libraries were constructed by PCR. Sequencing was carried out with an Illumina HiSeq 2500. To normalize quantification of the TCRbeta repertoire, the TCR libraries were built with molecular barcoding that relied on unique molecular identifiers. In-frame beta chains were kept once TCRdb had trimmed the public reads at Q25 with fastp and called clones with MiXCR. Each CDR3 protein gets just one entry, which takes the most common genes and DNA from the rows behind it. The sample yields about 110,000 distinct CDR3 sequences; under 13% were counted once. The top ten clonotypes cover 6.5% to 9.5% of the sample. The sample in question was PBMCs from the stem cell graft donor, obtained from the stem cell graft. The receptors were gathered from a human donor who donated a stem cell graft to a child with acute lymphoblastic leukemia.

At least ten counts were recorded for this clonotype. CDR3 amino acids: CSVEGGDAYNEQFF. The CDR3, as DNA: TGCAGCGTCGAGGGAGGGGATGCGTACAATGAGCAGTTCTTC. The chain has TRBV29-1 and TRBJ2-1, with 7 bases aligning to TRBD2. Germline CDR1 and CDR2: SQVTM and ANQGSEA. The CDR3 is 14 amino acids. The V and J ends lost 6 bases and 4 bases, in that order; junction bases with no gene match: 9.

This clonotype was picked up many times. The rearrangement links TRBV7-8 to TRBJ2-3; D possibly uses TRBD1 or TRBD2 (7 bases each). Germline V gene data show CDR1 as SGHVS and CDR2 as FQNEAQ. V shed 5 bases and J shed 6 bases, with 18 bases lying between them. The CDR3 contains 15 residues. CDR3: CASSSSGGGWDTQYF. The CDR3 DNA sequence: TGTGCCAGCAGCAGTTCAGGGGGGGGCTGGGATACGCAGTATTTT.

This clonotype was seen ten or more times. The V gene is TRBV20-1, the J gene TRBJ2-5; 12 bases align to TRBD2. The CDR3 is 15 amino acids. Trimming took 6 bases from V and 0 from J; bases not matched to a gene: 5. Germline V lookup: CDR1 DFQATT, CDR2 SNEGSKA (reference sequence). CDR3 sequence (DNA): TGCAGTGCCCGAGGACTAGCGGGGTACCAAGAGACCCAGTACTTC. It translates to CSARGLAGYQETQYF.

This clonotype was detected ten times or more. J is TRBJ2-3 and V is TRBV20-1, with 7 bases lining up with TRBD2. CDR1 and CDR2 (germline): DFQATT, SNEGSKA (reference sequence). J was trimmed by 0 bases and V by 6 bases; bases with no gene match: 6. The CDR3 has 14 amino acids. CDR3 residues: CSARHSGSTDTQYF. The CDR3 DNA sequence: TGCAGTGCCCGCCATAGCGGGAGCACAGATACGCAGTATTTT.

The sample holds many counts of this clonotype. J is TRBJ1-6 and V is TRBV18, with D perhaps TRBD1 (5 bases). V lost 6 bases and J 5 bases, leaving 8 bases between the germline ends. This CDR3 has 13 residues. Per the germline V gene, CDR1 is KGHSH and CDR2 is LQKENI. The CDR3 loop is CASSLTDNSPLHF. Here the CDR3 DNA reads TGTGCCAGCTCCTTGACAGATAATTCACCCCTCCACTTT.

This clonotype was observed many times. The chain links TRBV5-1 to TRBJ2-5; 9 bases line up with TRBD1. Germline values: CDR1 SGHRS, CDR2 YFSETQ. The CDR3 spans 17 residues. The ends lost 1 base at V and 3 bases at J; junction bases unmatched: 10. DNA of the CDR3: TGCGCCAGCAGCTTGCTTCCCGGGACAGGGTCAGAAGAGACCCAGTACTTC. Translation: CASSLLPGTGSEETQYF.

This clonotype has a count of ten or more. This chain links TRBV12-3 or TRBV12-4 with TRBJ2-1, with D unclear. This CDR3 is 10 amino acids long. The V end lost 5 bases, the J end lost 6 bases, and 2 bases lay between the germline ends. In DNA form, the CDR3 reads TGTGCCAGCAGTCTCAATGAGCAGTTCTTC. It translates to CASSLNEQFF.

The table lists this clonotype with many counts. V usage is TRBV9 and J usage is TRBJ1-1, with D perhaps TRBD1 (6 bases). The V and J ends lost 4 bases and 4 bases respectively, with 17 bases between them. Looked up from germline, CDR1 is SGDLS and CDR2 is YYNGEE. CDR3 length: 15 residues. The CDR3 bases are TGTGCCAGCAGCCCTAGCCAGGGGCTGGGCACTGAAGCTTTCTTT. This translates into CASSPSQGLGTEAFF.